The 11 T cell receptor beta chains listed next were all sequenced from one sample in a study of blood T cell repertoires in COVID-19. Libraries were prepared by immunoSEQ multiplex PCR; TCRdb keeps only in-frame clonotypes and omits some of them. The sample has some 500,000 clones, roughly 91% seen once. Source material: peripheral blood. The receptors stem from a woman between 50 and 59 years old with COVID-19, enrolled during active disease.

The chain recombines TRBV9 with TRBJ2-7; D unresolved. Germline V lookup: CDR1 SGDLS, CDR2 YYNGEE. The ends were cut back, 3 bases at V and 2 bases at J, with 15 bases in the middle. The CDR3 contains 15 residues. The CDR3, as DNA: TGTGCCAGCAGCGCCGAAACCTCCCCAGCCTACGAGCAGTACTTC. Residues: CASSAETSPAYEQYF.

The DNA for the CDR3 is TGCAGCGTTTGGGGGACATATGGCTACACCTTC. This sequence encodes CSVWGTYGYTF. The chain carries TRBV29-1 and TRBJ1-2; weak D call: TRBD1 (6 bases). The V gene's germline CDR1 is SQVTM and CDR2 ANQGSEA. Deletions cut 5 bases from V and 5 bases from J, with 9 bases between. The CDR3 sequence is 11 residues long.

The chain carries TRBV5-6 and TRBJ2-3, with a weak D call TRBD2 (6 bases). The germline V and J ends were trimmed by 2 bases and 0 bases, with 19 bases remaining between them. In germline, CDR1 is SGHDT, CDR2 YYEEEE. The CDR3 spans 18 residues. Here the CDR3 DNA reads TGTGCCAGCAGCTTCTACCCTATAGCGGCCCCTAGCACAGATACGCAGTATTTT. Residues: CASSFYPIAAPSTDTQYF.

The chain is built from TRBV4-1 and TRBJ2-2; 7 bases fit TRBD2. The CDR3 covers 16 residues. Losses at the gene ends were 4 bases for V and 6 bases for J; bases not matched to a gene: 11. Germline-derived CDR1 and CDR2 are MGHRA and YSYEKL. CDR3 residues: CASSRPRGEWAGELFF. DNA for the CDR3: TGCGCCAGCAGCCGACCACGGGGGGAGTGGGCCGGGGAGCTGTTTTTT.

V gene TRBV15 combines with J gene TRBJ2-3, with TRBD2 matching 8 bases. This CDR3 is 17 amino acids long. The V and J ends lost 0 bases and 5 bases, in that order; junction bases with no gene match: 10. The V gene's germline CDR1 is LNHNV and CDR2 YYDKDF (reference sequence). CDR3 loop: CATSRESASGGGDTQYF. The CDR3, as DNA: TGTGCCACCAGCAGAGAATCAGCGAGCGGGGGCGGAGATACGCAGTATTTT.

This chain links TRBV2 with TRBJ1-2, with unresolved D. Germline loops: CDR1 SNHLY, CDR2 FYNNEI. The germline V and J ends were trimmed by 6 bases and 8 bases, with 16 bases remaining between them. The CDR3 runs 13 residues. CDR3: CASSRGEWYGYTF. The CDR3 nucleotides read TGTGCCAGCAGCCGCGGGGAGTGGTACGGCTACACCTTC.

The rearrangement uses TRBV5-4 and TRBJ2-2; 8 bases map to TRBD2. Trimming cost V 0 bases and J 2 bases; bases outside gene matches: 3. In germline, CDR1 is SGHNT, CDR2 YYREEE (reference sequence). The CDR3 is made up of 16 amino acids. CDR3 bases: TGTGCCAGCAGCTTGGCGCGGGGGGCTAACACCGGGGAGCTGTTTTTT. Amino acids: CASSLARGANTGELFF.

The J gene is TRBJ1-2, the V gene TRBV5-1, with D possibly matching TRBD1 (6 bases). The V gene lost 2 bases and the J gene lost 2 bases, with 10 bases spanning the gap. CDR1 is SGHRS, CDR2 YFSETQ, per germline. This CDR3 comprises 14 residues. CDR3 nucleotide sequence: TGCGCCAGCAGCTTCAGGGGCGAAAACTATGGCTACACCTTC. Its protein is CASSFRGENYGYTF.

The chain recombines TRBV30 with TRBJ1-2; D not resolved. Germline values: CDR1 GTSNPN, CDR2 SVGIG (reference sequence). V gave up 2 bases and J gave up 7 bases, with 23 bases separating them. This CDR3 has 16 amino acids. CDR3 loop: CAWSPLIKDWLVGYTF. The CDR3 DNA reads TGTGCCTGGAGTCCCCTAATCAAGGACTGGCTGGTTGGCTACACCTTC.

Only one count was recorded for this clone. The chain joins TRBV7-3 to TRBJ2-3, with 7 bases that match TRBD2. Losses at the gene ends were 5 bases for V and 5 bases for J; bases not matched to a gene: 7. The CDR3 covers 14 residues. Germline lookup yields CDR1 SGHTA and CDR2 FQGTGA. CDR3 sequence: CASSRGGGGDTQYF. CDR3 coding DNA: TGTGCCAGCAGCCGCGGGGGAGGCGGAGATACGCAGTATTTT.

CDR3 coding DNA: TGTGCCAGCAGCTTAAAGGGGGCGAACACCGGGGAGCTGTTTTTT. Translation gives CASSLKGANTGELFF. The gene calls are TRBV7-9 and TRBJ2-2; possible D gene TRBD1, 6 bases. Germline V gene lookup returns CDR1 SEHNR and CDR2 FQNEAQ (reference sequence). Trimming left V 2 bases short and J 0 bases short, with 7 bases between. CDR3 length equals 15 residues.